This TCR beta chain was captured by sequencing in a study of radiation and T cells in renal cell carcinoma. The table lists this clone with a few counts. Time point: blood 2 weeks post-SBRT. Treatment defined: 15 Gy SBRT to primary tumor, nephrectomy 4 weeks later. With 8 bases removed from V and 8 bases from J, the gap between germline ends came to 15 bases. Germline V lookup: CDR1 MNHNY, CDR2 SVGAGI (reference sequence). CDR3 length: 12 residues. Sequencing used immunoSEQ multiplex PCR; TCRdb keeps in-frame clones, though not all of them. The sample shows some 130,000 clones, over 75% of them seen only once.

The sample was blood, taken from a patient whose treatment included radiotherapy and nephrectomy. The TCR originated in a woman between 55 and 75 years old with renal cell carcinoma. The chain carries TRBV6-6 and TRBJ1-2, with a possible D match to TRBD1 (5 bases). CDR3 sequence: CASLVWGVGYTF. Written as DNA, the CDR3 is TGTGCCAGCCTCGTCTGGGGGGTCGGCTACACCTTC.